The clone carrying this T cell receptor beta chain was observed a single time. The antigen is undetermined. This specimen belongs to a study of shared clonotypes between healthy human individuals. Turning to the study itself: Per donor, CD8 memory used one plate, CD8 naive used two, CD4 memory used three and CD4 naive used three.

Whole-study results and caveats: Non-shared clonotypes displayed generation probabilities falling below those of clonotypes present in all four donors.

CDR1 and CDR2 (germline): SEHNR, FQNEAQ (reference sequence). There are 15 residues in the CDR3. The germline V and J ends were trimmed by 5 bases and 1 base, with 14 bases remaining between them. The study ran the assay at deep level. Produced via immunoSEQ multiplex PCR; TCRdb's table is partial and in-frame only. The sample lists approximately 2,300,000 clones, around 92% occurring once. The J gene is TRBJ1-1, the V gene TRBV7-9, with unresolved D. This sequence originates from a man between 18 and 29 years old in good health. Some clones in this sample may be carry-over from other donors' samples. The sequencing sample was made of naive CD4+ T cells from PBMCs. Subset: CD45RA+ positively selected. The CDR3: CASSPLGPQNTEAFF. The CDR3 DNA reads as TGTGCCAGCAGCCCGTTAGGGCCCCAGAACACTGAAGCTTTCTTT.